The text below deals with one T cell receptor beta chain. With sequencing, the targeted depth ranged from 1 in 200,000 to 1 in 1 million T cells. The data were produced by immunoSEQ multiplex PCR, yet TCRdb's version contains in-frame clones alone and is incomplete. The data contain roughly 200,000 clones, about three quarters of them singletons. The sample belongs to a study of cytotoxic CD8 clonotypes in ibrutinib-treated CLL. Germline values: CDR1 SGHRS, CDR2 YFSETQ. Deletions cut 1 base from V and 3 bases from J, with 8 bases between. The CDR3 runs 13 residues. The receptor was derived from a human donor with chronic lymphocytic leukemia. The chain carries TRBV5-1 and TRBJ2-7, with D possibly TRBD2 on 5 matching bases. The input for sequencing was PBMCs, taken after 12 months of ibrutinib treatment. The CDR3 reads CASSLIEGYEQYF. The CDR3 DNA sequence: TGCGCCAGCAGCTTGATTGAGGGCTACGAGCAGTACTTC.